Listed below are T cell receptor beta chains from one sample, sequenced in a study of cytomegalovirus exposure and HLA in healthy donors. Assay used: immunoSEQ multiplex PCR; TCRdb lists only in-frame clones, some missing. The repertoire holds around 150,000 clones, roughly 80% seen once, with roughly a tenth in the top ten. The specimen was PBMCs. The source of these receptors is a man aged 25-45 years in good health and CMV-seropositive. Each CDR3 is given with its conserved first and last residue. The D gene is left open where the match is weak. Some rows have no size entry. The others give once, few or many, or a class for an expanded clone.

TGTGCCAGCAGCTTAGGACTAGCCCGTTCCCCGCAGTATTTT	CASSLGLARSPQYF	TRBJ2-3	TRBV7-9	TRBD2	.
TGTGCCTGGAGTGTAGGGGACAGATCTCACGAAGCTTTCTTT	CAWSVGDRSHEAFF	TRBJ1-1	TRBV30	TRBD1	.
TGTGCCAGCAGCCCACTTACGACTAGCGCAGCCGCAAACATTCAGTACTTC	CASSPLTTSAAANIQYF	TRBJ2-4	TRBV11-2	TRBD2	.
TGTGCCAGCAGCTTAGTCAGGGGGGACACAGATACGCAGTATTTT	CASSLVRGDTDTQYF	TRBJ2-3	TRBV7-2	.	few
TGTGCCAGCTCACCCTCAGGACAGGTCACAGATACGCAGTATTTT	CASSPSGQVTDTQYF	TRBJ2-3	TRBV18	TRBD1	.
TGTGCCACCAGCAGAGATGGTATTAGCTCCTACGAGCAGTACTTC	CATSRDGISSYEQYF	TRBJ2-7	TRBV15	.	.
TGTGCCAGCAGCGCACAACGTCAGGGGAAGACCGGGGAGCTGTTTTTT	CASSAQRQGKTGELFF	TRBJ2-2	TRBV9	.	.
TGTGCCAGCAGTCCTGACGAGGCTAACTATGGCTACACCTTC	CASSPDEANYGYTF	TRBJ1-2	TRBV27	.	.
TGTGCCAACCCGAGGGGCAATCAGCCCCAGCATTTT	CANPRGNQPQHF	TRBJ1-5	TRBV7-9	.	.
TGTGCCAGCTCACTTACAGGAAGGAACACTGAAGCTTTCTTT	CASSLTGRNTEAFF	TRBJ1-1	TRBV18	.	once
TGTGCCAGCAGTTTACTAACGACAGGTGAGGCGGCTTTCTTT	CASSLLTTGEAAFF	TRBJ1-1	TRBV28	.	.
TGCGCCAGCAGCAGGGACAGCGGCTACGAGCAGTACTTC	CASSRDSGYEQYF	TRBJ2-7	TRBV10-1	TRBD1	.
TGTGCCACCAGCTCCGGGGGGCTTGGAAACACCATATATTTT	CATSSGGLGNTIYF	TRBJ1-3	TRBV15	.	.
TGTGCCAGCAGCCCCTGGACAGGTTCGAACACTGAAGCTTTCTTT	CASSPWTGSNTEAFF	TRBJ1-1	TRBV11-2	TRBD1	.
TGTGCCAGCAGTTTACGGAAGACAGGGGATCGGGAAGAGACCCAGTACTTC	CASSLRKTGDREETQYF	TRBJ2-5	TRBV27	TRBD1	.